This T cell receptor beta chain was captured by sequencing in a study of blood T cell repertoires in COVID-19. Source study methods: Reference gene primer amplification yielded estimated nucleated cell counts. Using immunoSEQ multiplex PCR, the repertoire was profiled, and TCRdb retains in-frame clones only, with some absent. That table furnishes V, J and clone size, whereas the DNA furnished D and trimming. The sample carries some 97,000 clones, 90% recorded once. Regarding this clone: Other nucleotide sequences in the sample specify the same CDR3.

This CDR3 comprises 14 residues. The germline CDR1 and CDR2 sequences are SGHRS and YFSETQ. The ends were cut back, 2 bases at V and 0 bases at J, with 8 bases in the middle. The sample comprised peripheral blood. The TCR comes from a man aged 55 to 70 with acute or convalescent COVID-19. This sequence joins TRBV5-1 and TRBJ1-2; no reliable D call. CDR3 loop: CASSLEQTNYGYTF. The DNA for the CDR3 is TGCGCCAGCAGCTTAGAACAAACTAACTATGGCTACACCTTC.